Each of the 26 T cell receptor beta chains below was sequenced from the same sample in a study of T cell repertoires in cytomegalovirus infection. One entry per CDR3 protein, called by TCRdb with MiXCR from the reads. This table has roughly 200,000 distinct CDR3 sequences, around 35% appearing once. Their cognate antigens are unknown. The sequencing here drew on CD8+ T cells from cultured PBMCs, taken from culture after CMV antigen stimulation. The source is a human donor in good health (CMV status not recorded). Some clones in this sample may be carry-over from other donors' samples.

J is TRBJ1-1 and V is TRBV29-1; no firm D call. Trimming left V 7 bases short and J 3 bases short, with 6 bases between. This CDR3 has 10 residues. Germline lookup yields CDR1 SQVTM and CDR2 ANQGSEA. Written as DNA, the CDR3 is TGCAGCGCAAAGGACACTGAAGCTTTCTTT. Translated, it gives CSAKDTEAFF.

V is TRBV19 and J is TRBJ2-5, with 9 bases matching TRBD1. CDR1 and CDR2 from the germline V gene are LNHDA and SQIVND (reference sequence). This CDR3 has 16 amino acids. Unmatched junction bases numbered 11, after V lost 7 bases and J lost 2 bases. The CDR3 DNA follows: TGTGCCAGTACCCCTGGGGACAGGGCCCGACAAGAGACCCAGTACTTC. Encoded protein: CASTPGDRARQETQYF.

This clonotype was found a few times. The CDR3 protein is CASGAGELRDQYF. The CDR3 coding sequence is TGTGCCAGCGGCGCGGGCGAACTCAGGGACCAGTACTTC. The chain links TRBV9 to TRBJ2-5; either TRBD1 or TRBD2 may supply D (5 bases each). Germline CDR1 and CDR2: SGDLS and YYNGEE. The CDR3 runs 13 residues. The germline V and J ends were trimmed by 7 bases and 10 bases, with 20 bases remaining between them.

The J gene is TRBJ2-1, the V gene TRBV10-3; 15 positions match TRBD2. V shed 3 bases and J 7 bases; nucleotides not matched to a gene: 7. The CDR3 runs 17 residues. The germline gives CDR1 ENHRY, CDR2 SYGVKD. The CDR3 sequence: CAISESGLAGGPNEQFF. For the CDR3, the DNA is TGTGCCATCAGTGAATCCGGACTAGCGGGAGGGCCGAATGAGCAGTTCTTC.

The V and J genes are TRBV7-4 and TRBJ1-1; tentative D call: TRBD1 (5 bases). The CDR3 contains 15 residues. Looked up from germline, CDR1 is SGHVT and CDR2 is SQSDAQ. V was trimmed by 1 base and J by 5 bases, leaving 14 bases between them. The CDR3 reads CASSLVSGGGTEAFF. DNA of the CDR3: TGTGCCAGCAGCTTAGTATCGGGGGGGGGGACTGAAGCTTTCTTT.

This clonotype occurred many times. The chain uses TRBV7-6 and TRBJ2-1, with TRBD2 identical over 8 bases. CDR3 length equals 17 residues. Trimming took 1 base from V and 2 from J; bases not matched to a gene: 7. Germline CDR1 and CDR2: SGHVS and FNYEAQ. DNA of the CDR3: TGTGCCAGCAGCTTAGTCGGGAGGGGGAGGGCCTACAATGAGCAGTTCTTC. This translates into CASSLVGRGRAYNEQFF.

This clonotype was seen a handful of times. The DNA for the CDR3 is TGTGCCAGCAGCCAGGGACTCGGGGTGGATGAGCAGTTCTTC. Translating it yields CASSQGLGVDEQFF. The chain recombines TRBV7-3 with TRBJ2-1, with D perhaps TRBD2 (6 bases). The V gene's germline CDR1 is SGHTA and CDR2 FQGTGA. The CDR3 is 14 amino acids. V dropped 5 bases and J dropped 8 bases, with 16 bases sitting between them.

In this sample, this clonotype turned up a few times. The rearrangement uses TRBV12-3 or TRBV12-4 and TRBJ2-1; D ambiguous. The CDR3 has 14 residues. Between the trimmed V and J ends, which lost 5 bases and 8 bases, there was a span of 16 bases. In nucleotides, the CDR3 is TGTGCCAGCAGTCTTAGCCACGGGTTGGATGAGCAGTTCTTC. Protein: CASSLSHGLDEQFF.

This clonotype was seen more than once but under ten times. The gene calls are TRBV6-6 and TRBJ2-2; the match to TRBD2 covers 8 bases. This CDR3 is built from 16 residues. Unmatched junction bases numbered 2, after V lost 1 base and J lost 1 base. Per the germline V gene, CDR1 is MNHNY and CDR2 is SVGAGI (reference sequence). The DNA of the CDR3 is TGTGCCAGCAGTTACTGGGCGGGGGGGAACACCGGGGAGCTGTTTTTT. This gives the protein CASSYWAGGNTGELFF.

This clonotype was seen a few times. The chain joins TRBV24-1 to TRBJ2-2, with 10 bases fitting TRBD1. There are 18 residues in the CDR3. After removal of 5 bases from V and 5 bases from J, the junction contained 13 bases not matched to a gene. Per germline, CDR1 KGHDR and CDR2 SFDVKD. The CDR3 sequence is CATSGLRPGQGMTGELFF. The CDR3 DNA follows: TGTGCCACCAGTGGACTACGGCCGGGACAGGGGATGACCGGGGAGCTGTTTTTT.

The CDR3 nucleotides are TGTGCCAGCAGCTTAGAACGGGGAGGGAGCACAGATACGCAGTATTTT. It encodes CASSLERGGSTDTQYF. The J gene is TRBJ2-3, the V gene TRBV11-2; 7 nucleotides match TRBD2. Germline-derived CDR1 and CDR2 are SGHAT and FQNNGV. The junction had 3 bases not matched to a gene; V was cut back by 0 bases and J by 0 bases. The CDR3 covers 16 residues. Combining the CDR3 with reference TRBV11-2 and TRBJ2-3 gives the whole variable domain EAGVAQSPRYKIIEKRQSVAFWCNPISGHATLYWYQQILGQGPKLLIQFQNNGVVDDSQLPKDRFSAERLKGVDSTLKIQPAKLEDSAVYLCASSLERGGSTDTQYFGPGTRLTVL.

This clonotype turned up a few times. This chain links TRBV6-2 or TRBV6-3 with TRBJ2-7; the match to TRBD2 covers 10 bases. V lost 6 bases to trimming and J lost 0 bases; unmatched junction nucleotides: 8. CDR1 and CDR2 from the germline V gene are MNHEY and SVGEGT. This CDR3 spans 16 amino acids. The CDR3 protein is CASRASGGLNSYEQYF. The CDR3 DNA reads TGTGCCAGCAGGGCTAGCGGGGGCCTTAACTCCTACGAGCAGTACTTC.

This chain uses TRBV5-4 with TRBJ2-1, with 11 nucleotides matching TRBD2. This CDR3 is built from 16 residues. V gave up 0 bases and J gave up 10 bases; unmatched junction bases: 9. From germline, CDR1 is SGHNT and CDR2 YYREEE (reference sequence). In DNA, the CDR3 is TGTGCCAGCAGCTTGGCCGGACTAGCGGGCCTAACCGAGCAGTTCTTC. It encodes CASSLAGLAGLTEQFF.

This clonotype occurred a few times. The chain links TRBV5-4 to TRBJ2-1; D unclear. Looked up from germline, CDR1 is SGHNT and CDR2 is YYREEE (reference sequence). Between the trimmed V and J ends, which lost 3 bases and 8 bases, there was a span of 21 bases. The CDR3 is 16 residues long. The CDR3 loop reads CASSCPSRAQCDEQFF. For the CDR3, the DNA is TGTGCCAGCAGCTGCCCTAGTCGGGCCCAGTGCGATGAGCAGTTCTTC. Full variable domain (rest looked up from reference TRBV5-4 and TRBJ2-1): ETGVTQSPTHLIKTRGQQVTLRCSSQSGHNTVSWYQQALGQGPQFIFQYYREEENGRGNFPPRFSGLQFPNYSSELNVNALELDDSALYLCASSCPSRAQCDEQFFGPGTRLTVL.

The rearrangement links TRBV7-4 to TRBJ2-1; 9 bases map to TRBD1. This CDR3 has 15 residues. From germline, CDR1 is SGHVT and CDR2 SQSDAQ. V lost 6 bases and J lost 2; bases outside the gene matches: 5. The CDR3 nucleotides are TGTGCCAGCAGTCACCGGGACAGGGCCTACAATGAGCAGTTCTTC. Residues: CASSHRDRAYNEQFF.

As concerns this clonotype: The junction differs from germline at one of its ends, possibly a read error. The V gene is TRBV7-6, the J gene TRBJ2-1; D remains ambiguous. CDR3 size: 15 residues. CDR1 SGHVS and CDR2 FNYEAQ come from the germline V gene. DNA of the CDR3: TGTGCCAGCAGCTTAGAAGGGTTGACCTACAATGTGCAGTTCTTC. Protein sequence: CASSLEGLTYNVQFF.

This clonotype came up a few times. The CDR3 loop is CASSLRDRGQPQHF. In DNA form, the CDR3 reads TGTGCCAGCAGCCTCCGGGACAGAGGACAGCCCCAGCATTTT. The chain recombines TRBV12-3 or TRBV12-4 with TRBJ1-5; 7 nucleotides match TRBD1. The V gene end was trimmed by 6 bases and the J gene end by 7 bases; junction bases not matched to a gene: 9. This CDR3 contains 14 residues.

This clonotype is a singleton in its sample. This chain connects TRBV14 to TRBJ2-7; possible D gene TRBD2, 5 bases. With 0 bases removed from V and 0 bases from J, the gap between germline ends came to 9 bases. The CDR3 has 15 residues. Germline CDR1 and CDR2: SGHDN and FVKESK. As DNA, the CDR3 is TGTGCCAGCAGCCAAGATGGCGGGTACTCCTACGAGCAGTACTTC. The encoded protein is CASSQDGGYSYEQYF.

A note on this clonotype: The junction differs from germline at one of its ends, possibly a read error. The J gene is TRBJ2-3, the V gene TRBV7-6; 7 bases are a match to TRBD2. The CDR3 runs to 15 residues. Per germline, CDR1 SGHVS and CDR2 FNYEAQ. CDR3 region: CASSSTSRSTDTQYF. Written as DNA, the CDR3 is TGTGCTAGCAGCTCGACTAGCAGGAGCACAGATACGCAGTATTTT.

The CDR3 sequence: CASLGVSNEQFF. The CDR3 nucleotides read TGTGCCAGCTTAGGGGTGTCCAATGAGCAGTTCTTC. The chain uses TRBV12-3 or TRBV12-4 and TRBJ2-1, with D possibly matching TRBD1 (5 bases). This CDR3 spans 12 amino acids. Trimming cost V 8 bases and J 6 bases, with 11 bases left between them.

The rearrangement joins TRBV7-8 to TRBJ2-5; D possibly corresponds to TRBD2 (6 bases). Germline-derived CDR1 and CDR2 are SGHVS and FQNEAQ. The V gene lost 0 bases and the J gene lost 4 bases, with 21 bases spanning the gap. CDR3 length: 18 residues. CDR3 sequence (DNA): TGTGCCAGCAGCTTAGCGCTGGCTGGAGGGGTATTGCGAGAGACCCAGTACTTC. The encoded protein is CASSLALAGGVLRETQYF.

The CDR3 bases are TGTGCCAGCAGGAGACACCTAACCTACAATGAGCAGTTCTTC. Its translation: CASRRHLTYNEQFF. The rearrangement joins TRBV6-1 to TRBJ2-1; D is unclear. The germline gives CDR1 MNHNS, CDR2 SASEGT. The germline V and J ends were trimmed by 6 bases and 2 bases, with 11 bases remaining between them. This CDR3 has 14 amino acids.

This clonotype was counted between two and nine times. The chain carries TRBV28 and TRBJ2-5; 7 nucleotides match TRBD1. With 7 bases clipped from V and 2 bases from J, the junction kept 13 bases outside the gene matches. The CDR3 totals 16 residues. Per germline, CDR1 MDHEN and CDR2 SYDVKM. Written as DNA, the CDR3 is TGTGCCAGCAAAACTAGAGGGGGCGCGGGTCAAGAGACCCAGTACTTC. This encodes CASKTRGGAGQETQYF.

A word on this clonotype: Its ends do not fully match the called genes, so a read error is possible. J is TRBJ2-1 and V is TRBV4-2; 8 bases agree with TRBD1. The CDR3 runs 14 residues. Germline V gives CDR1 LGHNA, CDR2 YNFKEQ. CDR3 in amino acids: CSSSQGGTGLEQFF. CDR3 sequence (DNA): TGTTCCAGCAGCCAAGGAGGGACAGGTCTTGAGCAGTTCTTC.

The V call is TRBV12-3 or TRBV12-4, the J call TRBJ1-6; maybe TRBD1 (5 bases). V was trimmed by 2 bases and J by 5 bases, leaving 13 bases between them. The CDR3 length is 16 residues. The CDR3 loop is CASSLTGREDNSPLHF. The CDR3 DNA is TGTGCCAGCAGTTTAACGGGCAGGGAGGATAATTCACCCCTCCACTTT.

This clonotype was found many times. This chain links TRBV7-2 with TRBJ2-2, with 8 bases that match TRBD1. Unmatched junction bases numbered 5, after V lost 4 bases and J lost 4 bases. CDR1 SGHTA and CDR2 FQGNSA come from the germline V gene. The CDR3 sequence is 15 residues long. The CDR3 nucleotides read TGTGCCAGCAGCTCCACAGGGGGGCGCACCGGGGAGCTGTTTTTT. This encodes CASSSTGGRTGELFF. Variable domain in full (rest from reference TRBV7-2 and TRBJ2-2): GAGVSQSPSNKVTEKGKDVELRCDPISGHTALYWYRQSLGQGLEFLIYFQGNSAPDKSGLPSDRFSAERTGGSVSTLTIQRTQQEDSAVYLCASSSTGGRTGELFFGEGSRLTVL.